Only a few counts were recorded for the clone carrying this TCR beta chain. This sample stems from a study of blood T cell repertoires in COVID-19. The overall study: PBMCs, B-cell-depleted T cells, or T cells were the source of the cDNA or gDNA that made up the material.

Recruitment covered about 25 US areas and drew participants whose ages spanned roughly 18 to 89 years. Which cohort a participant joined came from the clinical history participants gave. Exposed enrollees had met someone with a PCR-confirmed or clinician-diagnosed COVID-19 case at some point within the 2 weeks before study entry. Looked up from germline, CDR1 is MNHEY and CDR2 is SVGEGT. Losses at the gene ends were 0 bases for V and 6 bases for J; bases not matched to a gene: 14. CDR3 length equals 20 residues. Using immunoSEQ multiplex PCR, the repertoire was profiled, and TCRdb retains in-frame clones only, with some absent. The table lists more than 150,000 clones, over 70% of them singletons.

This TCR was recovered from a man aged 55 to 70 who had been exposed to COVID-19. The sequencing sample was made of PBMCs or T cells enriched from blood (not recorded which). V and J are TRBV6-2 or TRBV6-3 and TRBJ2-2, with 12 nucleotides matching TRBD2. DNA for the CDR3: TGTGCCAGCAGTTACTCCCTAGCCGGGACTAGCGGGTCCAGGTCCGGGGAGCTGTTTTTT. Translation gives CASSYSLAGTSGSRSGELFF.